These 15 T cell receptor beta chains were sequenced from one sample in a study of blood T cell repertoires in COVID-19. Sequenced by immunoSEQ multiplex PCR; TCRdb stores in-frame clones only, minus some. The sample holds a few hundred thousand clones, approximately 90% seen once. Sequencing was carried out using PBMCs or T cells enriched from blood (not recorded which). The source of these receptors is a woman in her 40s who had recovered from COVID-19.

This rearrangement joins TRBV12-3 or TRBV12-4 to TRBJ2-4; maybe TRBD1 (5 bases). V lost 5 bases and J 0 bases, leaving 5 bases between the germline ends. The CDR3 sequence is 13 residues long. The CDR3, as DNA: TGTGCCAGCAGTGACAGAGCCAAAAACATTCAGTACTTC. Translating gives CASSDRAKNIQYF.

This rearrangement joins TRBV29-1 to TRBJ1-2; D is uncertain. This CDR3 is built from 14 residues. The germline CDR1 and CDR2 sequences are SQVTM and ANQGSEA. Trimming took off 5 bases at V and 3 bases at J, with 16 bases between the two ends. DNA for the CDR3: TGCAGCGTTCCTTTCTCTAACCTTTACTATGGCTACACCTTC. Encoded protein: CSVPFSNLYYGYTF.

The rearrangement uses TRBV11-2 and TRBJ2-4, with TRBD2 as a possible D gene (7 bases). The germline V and J ends were trimmed by 1 base and 0 bases, with 19 bases remaining between them. Germline CDR1 SGHAT, CDR2 FQNNGV. This CDR3 is built from 19 residues. The chain's CDR3 is CASSLAPLAGAEAKNIQYF. In DNA form, the CDR3 reads TGTGCCAGCAGCTTAGCCCCACTGGCGGGGGCCGAAGCCAAAAACATTCAGTACTTC.

The chain combines TRBV30 with TRBJ2-3, with 9 nucleotides matching TRBD2. V lost 4 bases, J lost 5 bases, and 4 bases stayed unmatched. CDR3 size: 13 residues. Germline V CDR1 and CDR2: GTSNPN, SVGIG (reference sequence). CDR3 nucleotide sequence: TGTGCCTGGACCCCTAGCGGGAAAGATACGCAGTATTTT. Translated, it gives CAWTPSGKDTQYF.

This sequence joins TRBV29-1 and TRBJ1-1; 9 positions match TRBD1. The CDR3 has 14 amino acids. Germline loops: CDR1 SQVTM, CDR2 ANQGSEA. Trimming at V came to 3 bases and at J to 1 base, leaving 3 bases not matched to a gene. The CDR3 region is CSVEDRGQNTEAFF. The CDR3 DNA reads as TGCAGCGTTGAGGACAGGGGACAGAACACTGAAGCTTTCTTT.

The chain couples TRBV28 to TRBJ1-5; no reliable D call. The germline gives CDR1 MDHEN, CDR2 SYDVKM. V shed 3 bases and J shed 4 bases, with 10 bases lying between them. The length of the CDR3 is 14 residues. The CDR3 nucleotides are TGTGCCAGCAGTTTGGAACAGTATAATCAGCCCCAGCATTTT. Encoded protein: CASSLEQYNQPQHF.

This chain connects TRBV18 to TRBJ2-7, with TRBD2 matching over 11 bases. Germline lookup yields CDR1 KGHSH and CDR2 LQKENI. V trimming: 4 bases; J trimming: 2 bases; junction bases outside the gene matches: 4. The CDR3 has 15 amino acids. The CDR3 DNA follows: TGTGCCAGCTCACGTAGCGGGGGGGCCGCCTACGAGCAGTACTTC. Translating gives CASSRSGGAAYEQYF.

The V call is TRBV2, the J call TRBJ2-3, with a weak D call TRBD2 (5 bases). Germline V gene sequence: CDR1 SNHLY, CDR2 FYNNEI. V lost 7 bases to trimming and J lost 0 bases, with 8 bases between them. The CDR3 is 13 residues long. This CDR3 reads CASTGGSTDTQYF. The CDR3 bases are TGTGCCAGCACCGGCGGGAGCACAGATACGCAGTATTTT.

The genes are TRBV19 and TRBJ1-2; 7 nucleotides align to TRBD1. Germline V gives CDR1 LNHDA, CDR2 SQIVND (reference sequence). The CDR3 runs 16 residues. J lost 0 bases, V lost 3 bases, and 7 bases had no gene match. The CDR3 DNA reads TGTGCCAGTAGTATTCGGGGGACAGCTACTAACTATGGCTACACCTTC. This codes for CASSIRGTATNYGYTF.

The chain has TRBV28 and TRBJ1-5, with D possibly TRBD1 on 5 matching bases. The germline gives CDR1 MDHEN, CDR2 SYDVKM. The CDR3 covers 12 residues. V was clipped by 8 bases and J by 7 bases, with 12 bases between them. CDR3 region: CASGGAGQPQHF. The CDR3, as DNA: TGTGCCAGCGGGGGAGCGGGACAGCCCCAGCATTTT. The whole variable domain, remainder taken from reference TRBV28 and TRBJ1-5, is DVKVTQSSRYLVKRTGEKVFLECVQDMDHENMFWYRQDPGLGLRLIYFSYDVKMKEKGDIPEGYSVSREKKERFSLILESASTNQTSMYLCASGGAGQPQHFGDGTRLSIL.

This rearrangement joins TRBV27 to TRBJ1-4; D perhaps matches TRBD1 (5 bases). The CDR3 has 15 amino acids. Trimming left V 2 bases short and J 4 bases short, with 11 bases between. CDR1 and CDR2 (germline): MNHEY, SMNVEV (reference sequence). The CDR3 DNA reads as TGTGCCAGCAGTTTAGGGCAGGGCTATAATGAAAAACTGTTTTTT. Residues: CASSLGQGYNEKLFF.

The chain has TRBV7-2 and TRBJ2-1, with 9 bases identical to TRBD1. The CDR3 covers 15 residues. Per germline, CDR1 SGHTA and CDR2 FQGNSA. The V and J ends lost 5 bases and 5 bases, in that order; junction bases with no gene match: 7. Here the CDR3 DNA reads TGTGCCAGCAGCCACCGGGACAGGGTTAACAATGAGCAGTTCTTC. This gives the protein CASSHRDRVNNEQFF. The full variable domain, its missing parts supplied by reference TRBV7-2 and TRBJ2-1, is GAGVSQSPSNKVTEKGKDVELRCDPISGHTALYWYRQSLGQGLEFLIYFQGNSAPDKSGLPSDRFSAERTGGSVSTLTIQRTQQEDSAVYLCASSHRDRVNNEQFFGPGTRLTVL.

This chain connects TRBV12-3 or TRBV12-4 to TRBJ1-1; D call uncertain. This CDR3 has 13 amino acids. Trimming left V 7 bases short and J 0 bases short, with 9 bases between. Here the CDR3 DNA reads TGTGCCAGCACCTCAGATATGAACACTGAAGCTTTCTTT. Translating it yields CASTSDMNTEAFF.

The rearrangement links TRBV6-4 to TRBJ2-7; 7 bases agree with TRBD2. The germline V gene encodes CDR1 MRHNA and CDR2 SNTAGT. The CDR3 has 15 amino acids. With V trimmed by 4 bases and J by 4 bases, 10 bases remained unmatched. The CDR3 region is CASSATPSGPYEQYF. The CDR3 nucleotides read TGTGCCAGCAGTGCCACCCCTAGCGGACCGTACGAGCAGTACTTC.

The V and J genes are TRBV7-2 and TRBJ2-1; D perhaps matches TRBD2 (5 bases). V lost 2 bases, J lost 0 bases, and 14 bases lay in between. Germline CDR1 and CDR2: SGHTA and FQGNSA. There are 17 residues in the CDR3. CDR3 sequence (DNA): TGTGCCAGCAGCTTATTTTCGGGATATAGCTCCTACAATGAGCAGTTCTTC. Translating it yields CASSLFSGYSSYNEQFF.